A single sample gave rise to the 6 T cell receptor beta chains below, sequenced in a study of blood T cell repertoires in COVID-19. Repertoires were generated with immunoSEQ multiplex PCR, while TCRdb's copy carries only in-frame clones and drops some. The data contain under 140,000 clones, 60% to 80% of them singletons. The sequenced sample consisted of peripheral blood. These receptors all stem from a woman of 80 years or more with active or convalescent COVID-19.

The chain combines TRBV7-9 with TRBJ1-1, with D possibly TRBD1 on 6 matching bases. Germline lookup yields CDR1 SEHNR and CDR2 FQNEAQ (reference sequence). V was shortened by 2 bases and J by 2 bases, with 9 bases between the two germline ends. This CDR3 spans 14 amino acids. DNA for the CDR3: TGTGCCAGCAGCTTAAGGGGGAGTAACACTGAAGCTTTCTTT. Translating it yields CASSLRGSNTEAFF.

The CDR3, as DNA: TGTGCCAGTAGCCGCCTACTAGGGTCTGGGGCCAACGTCCTGACTTTC. Protein: CASSRLLGSGANVLTF. The V call is TRBV19, the J call TRBJ2-6; D may be TRBD2 (5 bases). The CDR3 is 16 residues long. Germline values: CDR1 LNHDA, CDR2 SQIVND (reference sequence). V shed 6 bases and J shed 1 base, with 13 bases lying between them.

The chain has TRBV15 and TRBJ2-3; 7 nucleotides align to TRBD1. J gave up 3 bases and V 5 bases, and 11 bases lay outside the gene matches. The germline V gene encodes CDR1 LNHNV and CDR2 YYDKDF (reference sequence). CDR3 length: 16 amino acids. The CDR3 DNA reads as TGTGCCACCAGCTTACGACACAGGGGTTGGACAGATACGCAGTATTTT. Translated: CATSLRHRGWTDTQYF. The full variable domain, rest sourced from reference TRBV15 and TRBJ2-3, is DAMVIQNPRYQVTQFGKPVTLSCSQTLNHNVMYWYQQKSSQAPKLLFHYYDKDFNNEADTPDNFQSRRPNTSFCFLDIRSPGLGDTAMYLCATSLRHRGWTDTQYFGPGTRLTVL.

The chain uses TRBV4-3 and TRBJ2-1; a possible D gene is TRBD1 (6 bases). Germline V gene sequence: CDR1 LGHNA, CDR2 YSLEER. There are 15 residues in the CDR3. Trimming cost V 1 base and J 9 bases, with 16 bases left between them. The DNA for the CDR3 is TGCGCCAGCAGCCAAGGAGGGGGAGAAATTGGTGAGCAGTTCTTC. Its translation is CASSQGGGEIGEQFF.

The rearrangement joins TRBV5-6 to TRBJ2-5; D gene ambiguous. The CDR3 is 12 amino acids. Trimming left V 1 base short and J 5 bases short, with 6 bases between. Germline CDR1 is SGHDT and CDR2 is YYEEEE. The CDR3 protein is CASSLPSETQYF. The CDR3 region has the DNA TGTGCCAGCAGCTTGCCTTCGGAGACCCAGTACTTC. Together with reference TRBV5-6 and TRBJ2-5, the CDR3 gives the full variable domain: DAGVTQSPTHLIKTRGQQVTLRCSPKSGHDTVSWYQQALGQGPQFIFQYYEEEERQRGNFPDRFSGHQFPNYSSELNVNALLLGDSALYLCASSLPSETQYFGPGTRLLVL.

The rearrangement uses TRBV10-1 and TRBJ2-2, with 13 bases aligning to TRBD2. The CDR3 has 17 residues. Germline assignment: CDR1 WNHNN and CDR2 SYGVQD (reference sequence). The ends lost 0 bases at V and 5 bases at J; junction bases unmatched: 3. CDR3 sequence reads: CASSESVTSGRTGELFF. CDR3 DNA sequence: TGCGCCAGCAGTGAGTCTGTGACTAGCGGGAGGACCGGGGAGCTGTTTTTT.